The present entry profiles one TCR beta chain with its context. What it recognizes is unknown. Donors gave 2 to 3 ml of blood apiece. cDNA was made in eight separate reactions per sample. TCRalpha and TCRbeta cDNA was put through two nested PCRs of roughly 16 and 10 cycles. TCRdb reprocessed the 5' RACE reads and keeps a single row for each CDR3 protein, giving no DNA. This listing includes roughly 300,000 distinct CDR3 sequences. The sample comes from a study of monozygotic twins with inflammatory bowel disease. Study-level results: Extra variability in the repertoires of patients may have come from differing immunosuppressive treatments.

The germline V gene has CDR1 SEHNR and CDR2 FQNEAQ (reference sequence). The CDR3 has 16 residues. The chain couples TRBV7-9 to TRBJ1-4; TCRdb designates TRBD1, a call that cannot be tested without DNA. Sequencing was performed on blood. This clonotype was obtained from a human donor with ulcerative colitis or Crohn's disease, or a healthy co-twin of an affected twin (not recorded which). The chain's CDR3 is CASSLVAGARSEKLFF.